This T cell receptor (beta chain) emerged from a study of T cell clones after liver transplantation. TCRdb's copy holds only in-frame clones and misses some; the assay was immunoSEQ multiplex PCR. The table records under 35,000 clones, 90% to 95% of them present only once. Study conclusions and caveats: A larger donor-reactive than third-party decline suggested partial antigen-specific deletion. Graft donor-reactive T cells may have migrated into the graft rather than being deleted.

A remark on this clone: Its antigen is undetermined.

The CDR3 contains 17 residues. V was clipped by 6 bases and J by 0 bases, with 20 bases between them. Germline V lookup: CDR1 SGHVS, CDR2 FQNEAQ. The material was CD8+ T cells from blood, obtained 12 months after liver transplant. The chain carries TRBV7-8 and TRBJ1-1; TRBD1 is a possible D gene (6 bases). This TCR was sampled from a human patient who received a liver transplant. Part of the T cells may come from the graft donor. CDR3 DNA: TGTGCCAGCAGTCCAGGGGTGCTTGGCCGGATGAACACTGAAGCTTTCTTT. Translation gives CASSPGVLGRMNTEAFF.